The clone carrying this TCR beta chain was counted a single time. The antigen is undetermined. The data originate from a study of cytomegalovirus exposure and HLA in healthy donors. Overall study findings and caveats: In vitro checks showed that a few CMV-associated chains really do target CMV antigens.

This CDR3 has 14 amino acids. Trimming removed 1 base from V and 2 bases from J, with 9 bases in between. The germline V gene has CDR1 MGHRA and CDR2 YSYEKL. PCR employed 60 Vbeta and 13 Jbeta primers. Libraries were prepared by immunoSEQ multiplex PCR; TCRdb keeps only in-frame clonotypes and omits some of them. The profile shows 95,000 to 130,000 clones, around 86% of them singletons. The sequencing input was PBMCs. The chain uses TRBV4-1 and TRBJ2-7; D uncertain. The source is a woman aged 25 to 45 in good health and CMV-seronegative. DNA for the CDR3: TGCGCCAGCAGCCAAGCGAGGCTGGCCTACGAGCAGTACTTC. The encoded protein is CASSQARLAYEQYF.